This TCR beta chain was identified during a study of identical twins. Study-wide results and limits: High-abundance cord blood beta clonotypes had fewer insertions; memory repertoires showed none.

Notes on this clonotype: What it binds is unknown.

One entry per CDR3 protein results from TCRdb running MiXCR on the 5' RACE reads. In the table there are some 1,600,000 distinct CDR3 sequences, around 33% of which are singletons. The clonotype was recovered from a newborn girl in good health. Material for sequencing was cord blood.

The CDR3 DNA sequence: TGTGCCAGCAGCAAACCGGGGGGCAGGGGGGAGCTGTTTTTT. This gives the protein CASSKPGGRGELFF. The rearrangement uses TRBV28 and TRBJ2-2; D may be TRBD2 (7 bases). V was cut by 6 bases and J by 8 bases, with 16 bases left in between. Germline-derived CDR1 and CDR2 are MDHEN and SYDVKM. CDR3 length: 14 amino acids.